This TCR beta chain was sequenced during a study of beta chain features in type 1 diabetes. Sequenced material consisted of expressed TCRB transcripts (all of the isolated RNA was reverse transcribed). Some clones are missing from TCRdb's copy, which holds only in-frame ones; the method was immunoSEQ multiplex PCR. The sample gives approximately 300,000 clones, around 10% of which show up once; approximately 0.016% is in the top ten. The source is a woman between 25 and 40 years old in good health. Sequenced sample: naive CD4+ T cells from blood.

The CDR3 protein is CASSHYSGENNEQFF. The DNA of the CDR3 is TGTGCCAGCAGCCATTATTCTGGGGAGAACAATGAGCAGTTCTTC. The chain employs TRBV7-3 and TRBJ2-1; weak D call: TRBD2 (5 bases). CDR1 and CDR2 from the germline V gene are SGHTA and FQGTGA. The V end was cut by 5 bases, the J end by 5 bases, with 16 bases between. The CDR3 runs to 15 residues.